Listed below are T cell receptor beta chains from one sample, sequenced in a study of blood T cells in healthy people across ages. TCRdb analysed the 5' RACE reads with MiXCR anew, one entry per CDR3 protein. The sample consists of about a million distinct CDR3 sequences, just over 50% of them appearing once. Sequencing was carried out using blood. These receptors originate from a woman aged 55-69 years in good health. Each CDR3 is given with its conserved first and last residue. A D gene is named only where the DNA matches it firmly. Clone size is not always given. Where it is, it says once, few, many or a class for expanded clones.

clone_size	v_call	j_call	d_call	cdr3_aa	cdr3_nt
.	TRBV2	TRBJ2-3	TRBD1	CASSSRDRETDTQYF	TGTGCCAGCAGCTCCCGGGACAGGGAAACAGATACGCAGTATTTT
few	TRBV7-9	TRBJ2-3	TRBD2	CASSPRLAGDGADSDTQYF	TGTGCCAGCAGCCCCAGACTAGCGGGAGATGGTGCCGACTCAGATACGCAGTATTTT
.	TRBV3-1	TRBJ2-2	.	CASSPRRSNTGELFF	TGTGCCAGCAGTCCCCGGCGGTCGAACACCGGGGAGCTGTTTTTT
.	TRBV28	TRBJ1-5	TRBD1	CASSWPGQGHQPQHF	TGTGCCAGCAGTTGGCCGGGACAGGGTCATCAGCCCCAGCATTTT
few	TRBV28	TRBJ2-5	.	CASTRGSRLPQETQYF	TGTGCCAGCACCCGAGGTAGCAGACTCCCACAAGAGACCCAGTACTTC
.	TRBV20-1	TRBJ1-4	.	CSAALTNEKLFF	TGCAGTGCCGCCCTGACTAATGAAAAACTGTTTTTT
.	TRBV4-2	TRBJ1-2	.	CASSQDPQAVGYTF	TGTGCCAGCAGCCAAGACCCACAAGCGGTTGGCTACACCTTC
few	TRBV29-1	TRBJ1-4	.	CSVEDIIGGKLFF	TGCAGCGTTGAAGATATTATTGGGGGAAAACTGTTTTTT
.	TRBV4-1	TRBJ2-5	TRBD2	CASSQGQRERETQYF	TGCGCCAGCAGCCAAGGGCAGCGGGAGAGAGAGACCCAGTACTTC
.	TRBV18	TRBJ2-1	TRBD2	CASSQGLAGGSNEQFF	TGTGCCAGCTCACAGGGACTAGCGGGAGGTTCGAATGAGCAGTTCTTC
.	TRBV21-1	TRBJ2-4	.	CASSIRTGPTMDIQYF	TGTGCCAGCAGCATAAGGACAGGGCCAACAATGGACATTCAGTACTTC
.	TRBV18	TRBJ1-1	TRBD1	CAGSPGGRVNTEAFF	TGTGCCGGCTCACCAGGGGGCCGGGTGAACACTGAAGCTTTCTTT
.	TRBV7-2	TRBJ2-3	.	CASSPAHRGTDTQYF	TGTGCCAGCAGTCCCGCACATAGAGGCACAGATACGCAGTATTTT
.	TRBV9	TRBJ2-1	TRBD2	CASSLRGTSSNEQFF	TGTGCCAGCAGCCTTAGGGGGACTAGCTCCAATGAGCAGTTCTTC
.	TRBV20-1	TRBJ2-3	TRBD1	CSAWTGSSTDTQYF	TGCAGTGCGTGGACAGGCTCTAGCACAGATACGCAGTATTTT
.	TRBV3-1	TRBJ2-1	.	CASSRTGSEIYNEQFF	TGTGCCAGCAGCCGAACAGGTAGCGAGATATACAATGAGCAGTTCTTC
few	TRBV5-1	TRBJ2-3	.	CASSSTVQPDTQYF	TGCGCCAGCAGCTCGACGGTCCAGCCAGATACGCAGTATTTT
once	TRBV3-1	TRBJ1-1	.	CASSQGSSPYTEAFF	TGTGCCAGCAGCCAAGGGAGCTCCCCTTACACTGAAGCTTTCTTT
.	TRBV4-2	TRBJ2-1	TRBD2	CASSDRREFADNEQFF	TGTGCCAGCAGCGATAGGCGGGAGTTTGCCGACAATGAGCAGTTCTTC
.	TRBV4-3	TRBJ2-7	TRBD2	CASSQGAGLFNEQYF	TGCGCCAGCAGCCAAGGAGCGGGACTTTTCAACGAGCAGTACTTC
few	TRBV29-1	TRBJ2-5	.	CSVDGDTIQETQYF	TGCAGCGTTGATGGGGACACCATCCAAGAGACCCAGTACTTC
few	TRBV7-9	TRBJ2-7	.	CASSFGTSEQYF	TGTGCCAGCAGCTTTGGGACCAGCGAGCAGTACTTC
.	TRBV7-2	TRBJ2-1	.	CASSLEGQIHNEQFF	TGTGCCAGCAGCTTAGAAGGACAAATACACAATGAGCAGTTCTTC